These T cell receptor beta chains were read from a single sample in a study of CD8 T cells in Susac syndrome. TCRdb re-derived calls from the immunoSEQ multiplex PCR reads in MiXCR, one entry per CDR3 protein. The repertoire holds some 190,000 distinct CDR3 sequences, with approximately 94% as singletons. The sample consisted of CD4+ T cells from PBMCs. These receptor sequences come from a human donor with Susac syndrome. The CDR3 runs from the conserved cysteine through the conserved F or W.

v_gene	CDR3aa
TRBV9	CASSSWANYGYTF
TRBV28	CASGPGGDSYEQYF
TRBV20-1	CSARSGGNNEQFF
TRBV9	CASSTSGADNQPQHF
TRBV29-1	CSARDTSTEAFF
TRBV30	CAWGVFGADLKTQYF
TRBV27	CASSFLGLAKNIQYF
TRBV7-2	CASSSPLPPKEKLFF
TRBV5-6	CASSLVVSGSGGYTF
TRBV20-1	CSAPGRLAGGPGELFF
TRBV15	CATSRDWGDVEQYF
TRBV12-3/TRBV12-4	CASSLGWTGSQPQHF
TRBV25-1	CASSGPDRSPLHF
TRBV28	CASSSGDRVGDEQYF
TRBV5-1	CASSLTAASTDTQYF
TRBV20-1	CSARGTTGGNYGYTF
TRBV7-3	CASSLDRVDEQFF
TRBV20-1	CSATSADLNTEAFF
TRBV7-2	CASSFGGIRKELFF
TRBV7-3	CASSPGAGSGEAFF
TRBV27	CASSTHQGRGYTF
TRBV7-9	CASSLGGRRPAVSGYTF
TRBV2	CASSEAGGEIYEQYF
TRBV7-2	CASSLDPGTEAFF
TRBV15	CATSSSRVSGYTF
TRBV6-2/TRBV6-3	CASSYGKQPTEAFF
TRBV6-1	CASSRTSGGYSTDTQYF
TRBV9	CASSHAGLAGGSSYNEQFF
TRBV28	CASSVKESPNLSPLHF
TRBV27	CASTPPAGWANEQFF
TRBV30	CAWSVQETQYF
TRBV27	CASSPRLAGGTDTQYF